Below, 5 T cell receptor beta chains from the same sample are listed, as sequenced in a study of blood T cell repertoires in COVID-19. The data were produced by immunoSEQ multiplex PCR, yet TCRdb's version contains in-frame clones alone and is incomplete. Of under 250,000 clones listed, 75% to 85% are singletons. The sequencing sample was made of peripheral blood. Receptors originate from a human donor in a cohort sampled during active COVID-19.

J is TRBJ2-7 and V is TRBV11-2; 8 bases are shared with TRBD1. The CDR3 extends over 13 amino acids. V lost 5 bases and J lost 5; bases outside the gene matches: 5. Germline V lookup: CDR1 SGHAT, CDR2 FQNNGV. DNA of the CDR3: TGTGCCAGCAGCCCCGGACAGGGAAACGAGCAGTACTTC. This gives the protein CASSPGQGNEQYF.

This sequence joins TRBV30 and TRBJ1-5; D not resolved. Germline CDR1 GTSNPN, CDR2 SVGIG (reference sequence). The V end lost 7 bases, the J end lost 2 bases, and 15 bases lay between the germline ends. The CDR3 totals 14 residues. CDR3 in DNA: TGTGCCTACAGCTCGGGGTTTGGCAATCAGCCCCAGCATTTT. Translating it yields CAYSSGFGNQPQHF.

A single count supports this clone. The gene calls are TRBV10-2 and TRBJ1-2; 9 positions agree with TRBD1. V dropped 6 bases and J dropped 3; count of bases not matched to a gene: 8. The CDR3 loop spans 15 amino acids. CDR1 is WSHSY and CDR2 is SAAADI in the germline V gene. CDR3 DNA sequence: TGCGCCAGCAGGGGGGACAGGGAGCGGGACTATGGCTACACCTTC. This codes for CASRGDRERDYGYTF.

The rearrangement uses TRBV3-1 (or the pseudogene TRBV3-2) and TRBJ2-1; a possible D gene is TRBD1 (6 bases). The CDR3 consists of 17 residues. Per germline, CDR1 LGHDT and CDR2 YNNKEL (reference sequence). V was clipped by 0 bases and J by 1 base, with 13 bases between them. The CDR3 reads CASSQDLIGTSYNEQFF. The DNA of the CDR3 is TGTGCCAGCAGCCAAGATCTTATCGGGACATCCTACAATGAGCAGTTCTTC.

This clone was found once. The chain recombines TRBV10-1 with TRBJ2-2, with D hard to call. The V gene lost 6 bases and the J gene lost 3 bases, with 5 bases spanning the gap. Germline CDR1 reads WNHNN; CDR2 reads SYGVQD (reference sequence). The CDR3 is 12 amino acids. The CDR3 DNA reads as TGCGCCAGCAGCACGGACACCGGGGAGCTGTTTTTT. Protein product: CASSTDTGELFF.